These 16 T cell receptor beta chains were all obtained from the same sample, sequenced in a study of T cells expressing NK-cell markers. TCRdb re-called the 5' RACE reads; every CDR3 protein appears as one record, without DNA. This table holds 400,000 to 500,000 distinct CDR3 sequences. Material for sequencing was blood T cells: a sorted CD56 or NKG2C T cell subset, CD4+ or CD8+ T cells, or bulk PBMC T cells (not recorded which). The receptors here all came from a woman between 18 and 70 years old in good health.

CDR3 region: CSVDTGTDTQYF. The chain links TRBV29-1 to TRBJ2-3; TCRdb names TRBD1, which stays unverified in the absence of DNA. Germline V gives CDR1 SQVTM, CDR2 ANQGSEA. CDR3 length equals 12 residues.

This chain links TRBV12-3 or TRBV12-4 with TRBJ1-1. The CDR3 is 19 residues long. The CDR3 loop is CASSFENPTGSLGNTEAFF.

The gene calls are TRBV20-1 and TRBJ1-1. This CDR3 region has 11 residues. CDR1 and CDR2 (germline): DFQATT, SNEGSKA (reference sequence). The CDR3 loop reads CSARRNTEAFF.

The gene calls are TRBV5-1 and TRBJ2-1; the D call from TCRdb, TRBD1, cannot be confirmed without DNA. The CDR3 has 19 residues. Germline CDR1 is SGHRS and CDR2 is YFSETQ. The CDR3 sequence is CASSVLAPVSERRDNEQFF.

The genes are TRBV20-1 and TRBJ1-5. The germline V gene encodes CDR1 DFQATT and CDR2 SNEGSKA (reference sequence). The CDR3 is 14 amino acids. The CDR3 sequence: CSASSGTLNQPQHF.

The rearrangement uses TRBV4-3 and TRBJ1-4; TCRdb selects TRBD1, and the lack of DNA leaves this call unchecked. The CDR3 is 16 amino acids. Per germline, CDR1 LGHNA and CDR2 YSLEER. The CDR3 protein is CASSQEPGQGSEKLFF.

The chain recombines TRBV6-5 with TRBJ1-2; the TCRdb D gene call, TRBD1, has no DNA to confirm it. CDR3 size: 14 residues. Germline V gene sequence: CDR1 MNHEY, CDR2 SVGAGI. This chain's CDR3 is CASSYLGRVSGYTF.

The V and J genes are TRBV4-3 and TRBJ1-4; as DNA is missing, the TRBD1 call by TCRdb cannot be tested. The CDR3 loop spans 16 amino acids. Germline CDR1 reads LGHNA; CDR2 reads YSLEER. The CDR3 here is CASSPSGAATNEKLFF.

The chain combines TRBV18 with TRBJ2-2; without DNA, the TCRdb call of TRBD2 cannot be checked. CDR3 length equals 18 residues. Germline V lookup: CDR1 KGHSH, CDR2 LQKENI. This chain's CDR3 is CASSGLDFQRLNTGELFF.

J is TRBJ2-5 and V is TRBV20-1; there is no DNA to check the TCRdb D call of TRBD2. The CDR3 sequence is 14 residues long. The germline V gene has CDR1 DFQATT and CDR2 SNEGSKA (reference sequence). CDR3 in amino acids: CSASWASGRETQYF.

The chain couples TRBV7-2 to TRBJ1-1; TCRdb outputs TRBD1, but without DNA this stays unchecked. Germline CDR1 reads SGHTA; CDR2 reads FQGNSA. The CDR3 is made up of 15 amino acids. CDR3 residues: CASSPPGRRNTEAFF. The full variable domain, rest sourced from reference TRBV7-2 and TRBJ1-1, is GAGVSQSPSNKVTEKGKDVELRCDPISGHTALYWYRQSLGQGLEFLIYFQGNSAPDKSGLPSDRFSAERTGGSVSTLTIQRTQQEDSAVYLCASSPPGRRNTEAFFGQGTRLTVV.

V gene TRBV6-2 or TRBV6-3 combines with J gene TRBJ2-2; TCRdb's D call, TRBD1, is unchecked because there is no DNA. Germline V gene data show CDR1 as MNHEY and CDR2 as SVGEGT. The CDR3 loop spans 16 amino acids. The CDR3 is CASSYPPGASTGELFF.

The chain couples TRBV12-3 or TRBV12-4 to TRBJ2-2; the TCRdb call, TRBD1, lacks DNA for checking. This CDR3 is 18 amino acids long. This CDR3 is CASSLPGPGERYTGELFF.

The chain is built from TRBV19 and TRBJ2-7; TCRdb indicates TRBD2, and absent DNA this call remains unverified. The CDR3 totals 14 residues. Per germline, CDR1 LNHDA and CDR2 SQIVND (reference sequence). CDR3 sequence: CASSISGRQSEQYF.

The gene calls are TRBV27 and TRBJ1-6; with no DNA, the TCRdb D assignment of TRBD1 cannot be verified. The CDR3 totals 14 residues. Germline CDR1 and CDR2: MNHEY and SMNVEV (reference sequence). The chain's CDR3 is CASTPHVPGSPLHF.

The chain has TRBV12-3 or TRBV12-4 and TRBJ1-4; TCRdb's D gene call, TRBD1, goes unchecked for lack of DNA. The CDR3 extends over 14 amino acids. The CDR3 is CASSPPLDFLKLFF.